These 4 T cell receptor beta chains originate from one sample sequenced in a study of shared clonotypes between healthy human individuals. TCRdb keeps only in-frame clones here, not all; method: immunoSEQ multiplex PCR. This table has about 2.3 million clones, 90% to 95% appearing once. Sequenced material: naive CD4+ T cells from PBMCs. Specified subset: CD45RA+ positively selected. These receptors came from a man aged 18-30 years in good health. Some clones in this sample may be carry-over from other donors' samples.

The chain recombines TRBV2 with TRBJ2-3, with 13 bases aligning to TRBD2. Germline CDR1 and CDR2: SNHLY and FYNNEI. Trimming cost V 5 bases and J 9 bases; bases outside gene matches: 17. The CDR3 is 18 amino acids. The CDR3 DNA reads as TGTGCCAGCAGTTCCGCCCGACTAGCGGGAGGTTTATCGGGCACGCAGTATTTT. The encoded protein is CASSSARLAGGLSGTQYF.

This clone appeared a single time. The V gene is TRBV9, the J gene TRBJ1-3; TRBD1 matches 7 bases. CDR3 length: 17 residues. J was trimmed by 0 bases and V by 5 bases; bases with no gene match: 11. Germline V CDR1 and CDR2: SGDLS, YYNGEE. CDR3 DNA sequence: TGTGCCAGCAGTGGCTTCTCACAGGGGCACTCTGGAAACACCATATATTTT. Its protein product is CASSGFSQGHSGNTIYF. Variable domain in full (rest from reference TRBV9 and TRBJ1-3): DSGVTQTPKHLITATGQRVTLRCSPRSGDLSVYWYQQSLDQGLQFLIQYYNGEERAKGNILERFSAQQFPDLHSELNLSSLELGDSALYFCASSGFSQGHSGNTIYFGEGSWLTVV.

This clone was detected only once. J is TRBJ2-1 and V is TRBV28, with 7 bases identical to TRBD2. Per the germline V gene, CDR1 is MDHEN and CDR2 is SYDVKM. V lost 4 bases, J lost 7 bases, and 7 bases stayed unmatched. CDR3 length equals 14 residues. The CDR3 spells CASSSGGSLNEQFF. Written as DNA, the CDR3 is TGTGCCAGCAGTTCGGGCGGGAGCTTGAATGAGCAGTTCTTC. Supplemented by reference TRBV28 and TRBJ2-1, the full variable domain reads DVKVTQSSRYLVKRTGEKVFLECVQDMDHENMFWYRQDPGLGLRLIYFSYDVKMKEKGDIPEGYSVSREKKERFSLILESASTNQTSMYLCASSSGGSLNEQFFGPGTRLTVL.

The V and J genes are TRBV7-2 and TRBJ2-5; 11 bases line up with TRBD2. CDR3 length: 19 residues. The V and J ends lost 5 bases and 4 bases, in that order; junction bases with no gene match: 18. In germline, CDR1 is SGHTA, CDR2 FQGNSA. The CDR3 here is CASSLEAIAGGKGGETQYF. The CDR3 coding sequence is TGTGCCAGCAGCCTAGAGGCAATAGCGGGAGGGAAGGGGGGAGAGACCCAGTACTTC.